These T cell receptor beta chains were read from a single sample in a study of T-cell memory formation after mild COVID-19. MiXCR was run by TCRdb on the 5' RACE reads, yielding one entry per CDR3 protein. Among about 500,000 distinct CDR3 sequences, around 21% were seen once, and the ten largest hold about 12%. Material for sequencing was PBMCs or a T cell subset sorted from them (not recorded which). The origin of the receptors is an adult woman who had mild COVID-19 (a few samples of this study predate the infection). Cell type and time point are not known. Each CDR3 is given with its conserved first and last residue. Each record gives: D gene, J gene, clone size, V gene, CDR3 protein, CDR3 DNA. A D gene is named only where the DNA matches it firmly. Rows may omit the clone size; those that give it use once, few, many or a size class.

d_gene: TRBD2
j_gene: TRBJ2-7
abundance: -
v_gene: TRBV6-6
CDR3aa: CASSQAGEYYEQYF
CDR3nt: TGTGCCAGCAGCCAGGCGGGGGAATACTACGAGCAGTACTTC

d_gene: -
j_gene: TRBJ2-7
abundance: -
v_gene: TRBV18
CDR3aa: CASSPPVSGGKDYEQYF
CDR3nt: TGTGCCAGCTCACCACCGGTTAGTGGGGGAAAGGACTACGAGCAGTACTTC

d_gene: TRBD2
j_gene: TRBJ2-5
abundance: -
v_gene: TRBV6-2/TRBV6-3
CDR3aa: CASRPLLSGRRETQYF
CDR3nt: TGTGCCAGCAGGCCCCTTCTTAGCGGGAGGCGGGAGACCCAGTACTTC

d_gene: -
j_gene: TRBJ1-2
abundance: -
v_gene: TRBV20-1
CDR3aa: CSAIDSPNYGYTF
CDR3nt: TGCAGTGCTATCGACAGCCCCAACTATGGCTACACCTTC

d_gene: -
j_gene: TRBJ1-3
abundance: few
v_gene: TRBV29-1
CDR3aa: CSAGDRTSGNTIYF
CDR3nt: TGCAGCGCGGGCGATAGGACCTCTGGAAACACCATATATTTT

d_gene: -
j_gene: TRBJ2-7
abundance: few
v_gene: TRBV15
CDR3aa: CATADGHEQYF
CDR3nt: TGTGCCACTGCCGACGGTCACGAGCAGTACTTC

d_gene: -
j_gene: TRBJ2-7
abundance: many
v_gene: TRBV6-2/TRBV6-3
CDR3aa: CASASSIYEQYF
CDR3nt: TGTGCCAGCGCCTCTTCCATTTACGAGCAGTACTTC

d_gene: -
j_gene: TRBJ1-1
abundance: -
v_gene: TRBV19
CDR3aa: CASSVGRMNTEAFF
CDR3nt: TGTGCCAGTAGTGTGGGGCGTATGAACACTGAAGCTTTCTTT

d_gene: TRBD2
j_gene: TRBJ2-7
abundance: few
v_gene: TRBV6-5
CDR3aa: CASSQRGGGYEQYF
CDR3nt: TGTGCCAGCAGCCAGCGGGGGGGCGGGTACGAGCAGTACTTC

d_gene: -
j_gene: TRBJ1-1
abundance: -
v_gene: TRBV15
CDR3aa: CATSFGSPTDTEAFF
CDR3nt: TGTGCCACCAGCTTCGGGTCCCCGACCGACACTGAAGCTTTCTTT

d_gene: -
j_gene: TRBJ2-7
abundance: few
v_gene: TRBV7-2
CDR3aa: CASSLVSVWSYEQYF
CDR3nt: TGTGCCAGCAGCTTAGTAAGCGTATGGAGCTACGAGCAGTACTTC

d_gene: -
j_gene: TRBJ2-5
abundance: few
v_gene: TRBV12-3/TRBV12-4
CDR3aa: CASSFKPQETGTQYF
CDR3nt: TGTGCCAGCAGTTTCAAACCCCAGGAGACGGGGACCCAGTACTTC

d_gene: -
j_gene: TRBJ2-2
abundance: few
v_gene: TRBV24-1
CDR3aa: CATSDGGAFTGELFF
CDR3nt: TGTGCCACCAGTGATGGGGGGGCTTTTACCGGGGAGCTGTTTTTT

d_gene: -
j_gene: TRBJ2-1
abundance: -
v_gene: TRBV4-1
CDR3aa: CASSQAGRARWGNEQFF
CDR3nt: TGCGCCAGCAGCCAAGCAGGCCGAGCCCGGTGGGGCAATGAGCAGTTCTTC

d_gene: TRBD2
j_gene: TRBJ2-5
abundance: few
v_gene: TRBV5-1
CDR3aa: CASSARLAGKETQYF
CDR3nt: TGCGCCAGCAGCGCTCGACTAGCGGGAAAAGAGACCCAGTACTTC

d_gene: -
j_gene: TRBJ2-7
abundance: once
v_gene: TRBV15
CDR3aa: CATSSRSRGPVDPPDEQYF
CDR3nt: TGTGCCACCAGCAGCCGATCCAGGGGTCCGGTCGACCCCCCCGACGAGCAGTACTTC

d_gene: -
j_gene: TRBJ2-7
abundance: few
v_gene: TRBV7-8
CDR3aa: CASSLDGASYEQYF
CDR3nt: TGTGCCAGCAGCTTAGACGGGGCCTCCTACGAGCAGTACTTC

d_gene: -
j_gene: TRBJ2-5
abundance: many
v_gene: TRBV7-2
CDR3aa: CASSLGQLQETQYF
CDR3nt: TGTGCCAGCAGCTTAGGACAGCTCCAAGAGACCCAGTACTTC

d_gene: -
j_gene: TRBJ2-3
abundance: few
v_gene: TRBV6-2/TRBV6-3
CDR3aa: CASRLPPGDTQYF
CDR3nt: TGTGCCAGCAGGCTACCTCCTGGGGATACGCAGTATTTT

d_gene: TRBD2
j_gene: TRBJ2-1
abundance: many
v_gene: TRBV25-1
CDR3aa: CASRPGGGSSYNEQFF
CDR3nt: TGTGCCAGCAGACCTGGGGGGGGGAGCTCCTACAATGAGCAGTTCTTC

d_gene: TRBD2
j_gene: TRBJ2-1
abundance: few
v_gene: TRBV25-1
CDR3aa: CASSGPAGVHNEQFF
CDR3nt: TGTGCCAGCAGTGGCCCAGCGGGAGTGCACAATGAGCAGTTCTTC

d_gene: -
j_gene: TRBJ2-7
abundance: few
v_gene: TRBV29-1
CDR3aa: CSVSPGVYEQYF
CDR3nt: TGCAGCGTTTCACCGGGGGTTTACGAGCAGTACTTC

d_gene: TRBD2
j_gene: TRBJ2-2
abundance: -
v_gene: TRBV2
CDR3aa: CASGTSGGAGAGELFF
CDR3nt: TGTGCCAGCGGGACTAGCGGGGGGGCCGGCGCCGGGGAGCTGTTTTTT

d_gene: TRBD1
j_gene: TRBJ1-6
abundance: -
v_gene: TRBV7-9
CDR3aa: CASSLGGTGGRSPLHF
CDR3nt: TGTGCCAGCAGCTTAGGGGGGACAGGGGGCCGGTCACCCCTCCACTTT

d_gene: TRBD1
j_gene: TRBJ1-5
abundance: few
v_gene: TRBV12-3/TRBV12-4
CDR3aa: CASSFLQGESNQPQHF
CDR3nt: TGTGCCAGCAGTTTCTTACAGGGGGAGAGCAATCAGCCCCAGCATTTT

d_gene: -
j_gene: TRBJ2-7
abundance: -
v_gene: TRBV2
CDR3aa: CASSEALQGYEQYF
CDR3nt: TGTGCCAGCAGTGAAGCGCTTCAGGGATACGAGCAGTACTTC

d_gene: TRBD2
j_gene: TRBJ2-2
abundance: -
v_gene: TRBV5-1
CDR3aa: CASRRTSGGTGELFF
CDR3nt: TGCGCCAGCAGACGGACTAGCGGGGGCACCGGGGAGCTGTTTTTT

d_gene: TRBD1
j_gene: TRBJ1-1
abundance: few
v_gene: TRBV7-3
CDR3aa: CASQTGPNTEAFF
CDR3nt: TGTGCCAGCCAGACAGGGCCGAACACTGAAGCTTTCTTT

d_gene: -
j_gene: TRBJ1-1
abundance: -
v_gene: TRBV2
CDR3aa: CASSEALRGGYTEAFF
CDR3nt: TGTGCCAGCAGTGAAGCGCTTCGGGGGGGGTACACTGAAGCTTTCTTT

d_gene: TRBD1
j_gene: TRBJ2-7
abundance: -
v_gene: TRBV29-1
CDR3aa: CSVCTGANYEQYF
CDR3nt: TGCAGCGTTTGTACAGGGGCAAACTACGAGCAGTACTTC

d_gene: TRBD1
j_gene: TRBJ2-1
abundance: few
v_gene: TRBV2
CDR3aa: CALRGGDSFNEQFF
CDR3nt: TGTGCCCTCCGGGGTGGGGACAGTTTTAATGAGCAGTTCTTC

d_gene: TRBD2
j_gene: TRBJ2-1
abundance: -
v_gene: TRBV6-2/TRBV6-3
CDR3aa: CASSLEGLAGPPYNEQFF
CDR3nt: TGTGCCAGCAGTTTAGAGGGACTAGCGGGCCCCCCCTACAATGAGCAGTTCTTC

d_gene: -
j_gene: TRBJ2-5
abundance: many
v_gene: TRBV12-3/TRBV12-4
CDR3aa: CASSFRGTETQYF
CDR3nt: TGTGCCAGCAGTTTTCGGGGGACAGAGACCCAGTACTTC

d_gene: TRBD1
j_gene: TRBJ1-5
abundance: -
v_gene: TRBV20-1
CDR3aa: CSARVRGGSSNQPQHF
CDR3nt: TGCAGTGCTAGAGTTAGAGGGGGCTCTAGCAATCAGCCCCAGCATTTT

d_gene: TRBD1
j_gene: TRBJ1-1
abundance: -
v_gene: TRBV7-9
CDR3aa: CASSPQTGDFTEAFF
CDR3nt: TGTGCCAGCAGCCCTCAGACAGGGGATTTCACTGAAGCTTTCTTT

d_gene: -
j_gene: TRBJ1-5
abundance: -
v_gene: TRBV7-2
CDR3aa: CASSLMSREFGNQPQHF
CDR3nt: TGTGCCAGCAGCCTCATGTCAAGGGAATTCGGCAATCAGCCCCAGCATTTT

d_gene: TRBD2
j_gene: TRBJ2-1
abundance: few
v_gene: TRBV7-9
CDR3aa: CASRLTGLAAYNEQFF
CDR3nt: TGTGCCAGCAGACTAACTGGACTAGCGGCCTACAATGAGCAGTTCTTC

d_gene: -
j_gene: TRBJ2-3
abundance: -
v_gene: TRBV3-1
CDR3aa: CASSQDLRTDTQYF
CDR3nt: TGTGCCAGCAGCCAAGACCTACGCACAGATACGCAGTATTTT

d_gene: -
j_gene: TRBJ2-1
abundance: many
v_gene: TRBV7-9
CDR3aa: CASSLRDLRPREQFF
CDR3nt: TGTGCCAGCAGCTTACGGGACCTTCGGCCCCGTGAGCAGTTCTTC

d_gene: -
j_gene: TRBJ2-7
abundance: few
v_gene: TRBV30
CDR3aa: CAWRAGFSYEQYF
CDR3nt: TGTGCCTGGAGAGCAGGGTTTTCCTACGAGCAGTACTTC

d_gene: -
j_gene: TRBJ2-3
abundance: few
v_gene: TRBV7-2
CDR3aa: CASRRVWGSGTDTQYF
CDR3nt: TGTGCCAGCAGGCGGGTCTGGGGTTCTGGGACAGATACGCAGTATTTT

d_gene: -
j_gene: TRBJ1-2
abundance: -
v_gene: TRBV3-1
CDR3aa: CASSQGQRWGYTF
CDR3nt: TGTGCCAGCAGCCAAGGTCAGCGTTGGGGCTACACCTTC

d_gene: TRBD1
j_gene: TRBJ1-5
abundance: few
v_gene: TRBV6-6
CDR3aa: CASGFSGQGAGQPQHF
CDR3nt: TGTGCCAGCGGCTTTTCGGGACAGGGGGCCGGGCAGCCCCAGCATTTT

d_gene: TRBD2
j_gene: TRBJ2-7
abundance: few
v_gene: TRBV12-3/TRBV12-4
CDR3aa: CASSLTGTIPYEQYF
CDR3nt: TGTGCCAGCAGTCTTACCGGGACTATCCCCTACGAGCAGTACTTC